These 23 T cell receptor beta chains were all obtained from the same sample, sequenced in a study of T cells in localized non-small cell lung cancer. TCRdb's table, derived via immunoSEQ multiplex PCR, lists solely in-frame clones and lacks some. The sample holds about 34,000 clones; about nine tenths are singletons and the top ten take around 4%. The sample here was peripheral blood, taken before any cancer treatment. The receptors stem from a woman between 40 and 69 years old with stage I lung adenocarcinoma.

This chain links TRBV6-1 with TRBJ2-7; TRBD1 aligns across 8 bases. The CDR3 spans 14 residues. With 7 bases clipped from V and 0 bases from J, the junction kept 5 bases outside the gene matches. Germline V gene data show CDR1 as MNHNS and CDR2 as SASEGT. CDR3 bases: TGTGCCAGCACGGCAGGGGGCGGCTCCTACGAGCAGTACTTC. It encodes CASTAGGGSYEQYF.

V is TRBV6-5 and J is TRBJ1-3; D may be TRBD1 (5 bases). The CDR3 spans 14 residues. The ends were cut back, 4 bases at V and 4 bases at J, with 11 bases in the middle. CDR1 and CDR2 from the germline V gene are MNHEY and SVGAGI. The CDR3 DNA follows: TGTGCCAGCAGTTTGCCAGGGCCGGGAAACACCATATATTTT. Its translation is CASSLPGPGNTIYF.

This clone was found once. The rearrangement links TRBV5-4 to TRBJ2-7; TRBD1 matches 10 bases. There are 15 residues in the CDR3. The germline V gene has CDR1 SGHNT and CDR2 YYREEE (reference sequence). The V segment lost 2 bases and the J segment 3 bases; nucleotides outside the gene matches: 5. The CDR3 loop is CASSLPGQGHYEQYF. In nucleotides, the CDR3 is TGTGCCAGCAGCTTACCGGGACAGGGGCACTACGAGCAGTACTTC.

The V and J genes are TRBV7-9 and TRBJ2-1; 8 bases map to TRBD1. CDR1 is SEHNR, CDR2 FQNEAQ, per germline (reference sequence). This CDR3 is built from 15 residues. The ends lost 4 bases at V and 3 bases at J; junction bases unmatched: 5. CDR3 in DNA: TGTGCCAGCAGCTCCGAGGGGACAGGCTACAATGAGCAGTTCTTC. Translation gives CASSSEGTGYNEQFF.

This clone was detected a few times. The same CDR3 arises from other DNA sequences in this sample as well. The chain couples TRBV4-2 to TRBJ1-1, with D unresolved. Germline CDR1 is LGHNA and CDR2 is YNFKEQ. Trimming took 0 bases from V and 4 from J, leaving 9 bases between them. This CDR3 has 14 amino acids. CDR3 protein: CASSQEAGSTEAFF. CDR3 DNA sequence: TGTGCCAGCAGCCAAGAGGCCGGGAGCACTGAAGCTTTCTTT.

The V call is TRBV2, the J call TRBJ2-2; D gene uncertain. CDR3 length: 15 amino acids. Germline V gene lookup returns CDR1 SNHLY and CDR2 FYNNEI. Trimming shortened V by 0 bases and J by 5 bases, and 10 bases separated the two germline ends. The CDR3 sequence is CASSEARTLTGELFF. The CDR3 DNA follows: TGTGCCAGCAGTGAAGCGAGGACCTTAACCGGGGAGCTGTTTTTT. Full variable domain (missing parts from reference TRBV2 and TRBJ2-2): EPEVTQTPSHQVTQMGQEVILRCVPISNHLYFYWYRQILGQKVEFLVSFYNNEISEKSEIFDDQFSVERPDGSNFTLKIRSTKLEDSAMYFCASSEARTLTGELFFGEGSRLTVL.

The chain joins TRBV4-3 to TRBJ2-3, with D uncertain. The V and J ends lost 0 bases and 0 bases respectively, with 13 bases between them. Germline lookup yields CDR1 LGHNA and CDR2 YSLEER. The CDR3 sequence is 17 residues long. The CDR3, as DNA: TGCGCCAGCAGCCAAGATGGCACGGCCAGAAGCACAGATACGCAGTATTTT. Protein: CASSQDGTARSTDTQYF.

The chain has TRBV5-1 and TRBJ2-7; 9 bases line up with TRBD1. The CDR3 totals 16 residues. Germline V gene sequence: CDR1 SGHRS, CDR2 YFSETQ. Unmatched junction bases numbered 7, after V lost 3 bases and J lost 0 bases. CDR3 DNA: TGCGCCAGCAGCTCCGGGACAGGGAGGGGCTCCTACGAGCAGTACTTC. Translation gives CASSSGTGRGSYEQYF.

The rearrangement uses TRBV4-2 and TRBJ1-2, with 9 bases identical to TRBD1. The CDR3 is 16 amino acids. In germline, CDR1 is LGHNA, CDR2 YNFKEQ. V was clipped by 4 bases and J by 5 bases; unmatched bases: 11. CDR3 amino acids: CASSPGSTGGGYGYTF. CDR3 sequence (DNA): TGTGCCAGCAGCCCGGGTTCCACAGGGGGCGGGTATGGCTACACCTTC.

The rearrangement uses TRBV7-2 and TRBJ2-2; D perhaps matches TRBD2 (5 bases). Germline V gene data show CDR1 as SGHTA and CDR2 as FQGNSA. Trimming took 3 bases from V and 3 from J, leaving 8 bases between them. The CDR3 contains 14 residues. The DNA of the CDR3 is TGTGCCAGCAGCTTGAGGGCGGACACCGGGGAGCTGTTTTTT. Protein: CASSLRADTGELFF.

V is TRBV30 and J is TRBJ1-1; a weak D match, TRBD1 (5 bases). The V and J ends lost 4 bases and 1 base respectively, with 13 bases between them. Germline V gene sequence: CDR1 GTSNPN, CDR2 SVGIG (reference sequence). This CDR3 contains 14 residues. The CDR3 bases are TGTGCCTGGACTTGGGGCAGTTGGAACACTGAAGCTTTCTTT. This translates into CAWTWGSWNTEAFF.

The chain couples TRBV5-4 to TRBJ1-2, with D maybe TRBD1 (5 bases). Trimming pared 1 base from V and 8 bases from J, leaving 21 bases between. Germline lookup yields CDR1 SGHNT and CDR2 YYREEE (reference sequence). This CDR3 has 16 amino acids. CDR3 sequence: CASSLLSGQGTGGYTF. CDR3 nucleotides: TGTGCCAGCAGCTTGCTTTCTGGGCAGGGAACAGGCGGCTACACCTTC.

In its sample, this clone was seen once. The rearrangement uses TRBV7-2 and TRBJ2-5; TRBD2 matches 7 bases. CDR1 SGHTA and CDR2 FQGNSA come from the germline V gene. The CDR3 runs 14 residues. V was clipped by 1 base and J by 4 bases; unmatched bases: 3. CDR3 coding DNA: TGTGCCAGCAGCTTAGTCGGGGGGAGAGAGACCCAGTACTTC. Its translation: CASSLVGGRETQYF.

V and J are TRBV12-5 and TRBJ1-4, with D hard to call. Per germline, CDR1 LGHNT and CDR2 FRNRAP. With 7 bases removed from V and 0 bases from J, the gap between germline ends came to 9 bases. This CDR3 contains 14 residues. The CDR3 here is CASELDATNEKLFF. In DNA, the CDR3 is TGTGCTAGTGAACTAGATGCAACTAATGAAAAACTGTTTTTT.

CDR3 sequence (DNA): TGTGCCAGCAGCTTGCTGACAGGGAACAATGAGCAGTTCTTC. Encoded protein: CASSLLTGNNEQFF. The chain combines TRBV11-2 with TRBJ2-1; the match to TRBD1 covers 7 bases. The CDR3 sequence is 14 residues long. Unmatched junction bases numbered 4, after V lost 3 bases and J lost 5 bases. CDR1 and CDR2 (germline): SGHAT, FQNNGV.

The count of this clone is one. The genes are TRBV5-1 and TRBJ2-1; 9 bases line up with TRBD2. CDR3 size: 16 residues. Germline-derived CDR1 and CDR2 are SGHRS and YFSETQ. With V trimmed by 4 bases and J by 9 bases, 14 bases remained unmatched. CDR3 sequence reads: CASSPQSGGRGGEQFF. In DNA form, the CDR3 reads TGCGCCAGCAGCCCGCAAAGCGGGGGGAGGGGCGGTGAGCAGTTCTTC.

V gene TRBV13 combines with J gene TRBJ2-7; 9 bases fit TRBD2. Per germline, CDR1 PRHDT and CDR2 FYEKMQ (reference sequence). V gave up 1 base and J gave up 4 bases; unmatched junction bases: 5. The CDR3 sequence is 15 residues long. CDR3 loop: CASSLEAGGPYEQYF. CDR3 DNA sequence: TGTGCCAGCAGCTTAGAGGCGGGGGGGCCTTACGAGCAGTACTTC. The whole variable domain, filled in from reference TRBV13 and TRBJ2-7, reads AAGVIQSPRHLIKEKRETATLKCYPIPRHDTVYWYQQGPGQDPQFLISFYEKMQSDKGSIPDRFSAQQFSDYHSELNMSSLELGDSALYFCASSLEAGGPYEQYFGPGTRLTVT.

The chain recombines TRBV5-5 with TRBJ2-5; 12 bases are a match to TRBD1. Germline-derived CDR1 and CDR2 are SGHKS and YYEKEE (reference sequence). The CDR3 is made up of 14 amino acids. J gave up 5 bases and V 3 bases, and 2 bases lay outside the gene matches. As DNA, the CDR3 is TGTGCCAGCAGCTCTGGGACAGGGGGCGAGACCCAGTACTTC. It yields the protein CASSSGTGGETQYF. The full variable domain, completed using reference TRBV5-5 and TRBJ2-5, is DAGVTQSPTHLIKTRGQQVTLRCSPISGHKSVSWYQQVLGQGPQFIFQYYEKEERGRGNFPDRFSARQFPNYSSELNVNALLLGDSALYLCASSSGTGGETQYFGPGTRLLVL.

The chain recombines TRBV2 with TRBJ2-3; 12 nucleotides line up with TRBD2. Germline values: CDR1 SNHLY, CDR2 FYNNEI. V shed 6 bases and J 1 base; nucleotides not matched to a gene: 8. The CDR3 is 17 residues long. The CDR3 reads CASRRLAGGVGTDTQYF. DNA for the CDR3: TGTGCCAGCAGACGGCTAGCGGGGGGGGTGGGCACAGATACGCAGTATTTT.

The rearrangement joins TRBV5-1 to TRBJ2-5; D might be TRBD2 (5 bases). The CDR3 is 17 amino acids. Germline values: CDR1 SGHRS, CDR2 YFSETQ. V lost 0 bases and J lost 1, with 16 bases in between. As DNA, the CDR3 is TGCGCCAGCAGCTTGGTGGATGCGGTACGGGGCCAAGAGACCCAGTACTTC. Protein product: CASSLVDAVRGQETQYF. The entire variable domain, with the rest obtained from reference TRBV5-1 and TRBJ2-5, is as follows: KAGVTQTPRYLIKTRGQQVTLSCSPISGHRSVSWYQQTPGQGLQFLFEYFSETQRNKGNFPGRFSGRQFSNSRSEMNVSTLELGDSALYLCASSLVDAVRGQETQYFGPGTRLLVL.

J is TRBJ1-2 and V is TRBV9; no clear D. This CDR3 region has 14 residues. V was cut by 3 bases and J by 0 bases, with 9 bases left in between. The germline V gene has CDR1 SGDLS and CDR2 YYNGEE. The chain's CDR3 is CASSGTGTNYGYTF. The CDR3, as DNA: TGTGCCAGCAGCGGGACCGGGACTAACTATGGCTACACCTTC.

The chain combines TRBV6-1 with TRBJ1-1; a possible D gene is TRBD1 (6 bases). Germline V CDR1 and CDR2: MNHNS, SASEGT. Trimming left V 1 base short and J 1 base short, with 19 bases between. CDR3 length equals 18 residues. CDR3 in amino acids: CASSEEGGGVYANTEAFF. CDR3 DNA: TGTGCCAGCAGTGAAGAGGGGGGAGGGGTCTACGCGAACACTGAAGCTTTCTTT.

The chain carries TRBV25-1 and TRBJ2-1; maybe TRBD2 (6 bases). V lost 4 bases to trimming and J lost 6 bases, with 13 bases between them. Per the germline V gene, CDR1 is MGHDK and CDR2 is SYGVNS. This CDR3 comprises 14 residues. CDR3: CASSGGTFRNEQFF. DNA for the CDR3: TGTGCCAGCAGTGGGGGGACTTTCCGCAATGAGCAGTTCTTC.